A selection of T cell receptor beta chains follows, all from one sample in a study of sequential checkpoint blockade in melanoma. Measured with immunoSEQ multiplex PCR; TCRdb has only the in-frame clones, and not every one. The profile shows about 9,600 clones, about 25% of them singletons. The material sequenced was tumor tissue (inferred from file names), taken from a patient given nivolumab and ipilimumab in sequence. The receptors stem from a human donor with melanoma. Both conserved end residues are trimmed from each CDR3. Fields, in order: CDR3 length, V gene, CDR3 protein.

12 TRBV11-3 ASSLPGRTYEQY
14 TRBV6-8 ASSYLPSGSTDTQY
15 TRBV4-1 ASSQGGGWGSYNEQF
14 TRBV6-8 ASSDYGDPYQETQY
12 TRBV18 ASSPSDSGNTIY
12 TRBV19 ASSRTGVNTEAF
12 TRBV11-3 ASSGHRGSETQY
11 TRBV28 ASLGGTGNTIY
12 TRBV19 ASQPTSGIYEQY
18 TRBV4-1 ASSPVFPSGRLVSTDTQY
13 TRBV6-8 ASSSLAGVGDEQF
15 TRBV11-3 ASRFSTGTSRGNEQF
13 TRBV11-3 ASSSMGSGNQPQH
13 TRBV30 AWSPTQAQFSPLH
13 TRBV10-2 ASTLRGVANEKLF
13 TRBV11-3 ASSSSESGANVLT
13 TRBV18 ASSRLAGQTYEQY
12 TRBV9 ASSGDRRERGYT
13 TRBV7-4 ASSLVSGRLKTQY
13 TRBV7-7 ASSWIAGAINEQY
14 TRBV11-3 ASSFGGGGPYNEQF
14 TRBV18 ASSPNRGGLNTEAF
12 TRBV28 ASSLAGRFSEAF
13 TRBV28 ASSFWNSGANVLT
12 TRBV30 AWSAQPTGEEQY
12 TRBV19 ASSIISVAGEQF
11 TRBV6-8 ASSYARGDEQF
14 TRBV7-6 ASSQDKWEATDTQY
16 TRBV10-2 ATRRLAGGFSSYNEQF
12 TRBV12-5 ASALGSSVYEQY
13 TRBV11-3 ASSLGLAGTSEQF
13 TRBV1 TSSQLAGTSSEQF
9 TRBV30 AWSVIGGYT
13 TRBV6-8 ASSYSSGSYHEQY
13 TRBV30 AWSVSSGGNQPQH
13 TRBV11-3 ASILYRQGGTEAF
13 TRBV11-3 ASSPNHQSQETQY
13 TRBV6-8 ASSDGPLDTGELF
11 TRBV18 ASSPKGNYEQY
14 TRBV30 ALSLAGGENTGELF
13 TRBV6-8 ASSISGAGYNEQF
12 TRBV11-3 ASTSDKPPGELF
13 TRBV28 ASSFGGTKNTEAF
13 TRBV27 ASSLVRTSSYEQY
12 TRBV18 ASSPDRKDYGYT
12 TRBV30 AWSLAGGSYGYT
13 TRBV28 ASSTGGSGANVLT
10 TRBV6-8 ASSYGGFGYT
14 TRBV6-8 ARKREIESGTDTQY